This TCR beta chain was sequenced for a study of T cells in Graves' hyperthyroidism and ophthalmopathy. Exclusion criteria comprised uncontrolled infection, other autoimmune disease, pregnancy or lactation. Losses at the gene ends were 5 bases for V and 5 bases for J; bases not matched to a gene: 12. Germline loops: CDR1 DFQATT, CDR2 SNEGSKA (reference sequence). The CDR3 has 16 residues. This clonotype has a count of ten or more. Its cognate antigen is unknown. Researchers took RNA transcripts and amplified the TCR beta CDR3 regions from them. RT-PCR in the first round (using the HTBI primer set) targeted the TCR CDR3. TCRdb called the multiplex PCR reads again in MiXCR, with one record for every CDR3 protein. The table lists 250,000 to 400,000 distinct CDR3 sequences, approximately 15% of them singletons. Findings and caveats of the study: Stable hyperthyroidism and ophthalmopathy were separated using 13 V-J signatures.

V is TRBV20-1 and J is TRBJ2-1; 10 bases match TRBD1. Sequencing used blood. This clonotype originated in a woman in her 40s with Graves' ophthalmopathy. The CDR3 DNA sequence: TGCAGTGCTTGGGTAACCGGGACAGGGGTGGACAATGAGCAGTTCTTC. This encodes CSAWVTGTGVDNEQFF.